The 13 T cell receptor beta chains below all came from one sample that was sequenced in a study of cytomegalovirus exposure and HLA in healthy donors. Primers for the PCR totalled 60 Vbeta and 13 Jbeta. Sequencing was performed with immunoSEQ multiplex PCR; in TCRdb, only in-frame clones are kept and a portion is missing. The data contain roughly 150,000 clones, 85% of them singletons. Sequencing used PBMCs. These receptors all stem from a boy between 2 and 10 years old in good health and CMV-seronegative.

The chain has TRBV7-8 and TRBJ1-4, with TRBD1 matching over 10 bases. Trimming cost V 2 bases and J 3 bases; bases outside gene matches: 3. This CDR3 region has 16 residues. Looked up from germline, CDR1 is SGHVS and CDR2 is FQNEAQ. CDR3 bases: TGTGCCAGCAGCTTATTCGGGACAGGGGCTAATGAAAAACTGTTTTTT. Amino acid sequence: CASSLFGTGANEKLFF.

The V and J genes are TRBV28 and TRBJ1-4; TRBD1 matches 7 bases. Germline trimming cut 7 bases from V and 8 bases from J; bases unmatched to any gene: 13. The CDR3 loop spans 15 amino acids. The V gene's germline CDR1 is MDHEN and CDR2 SYDVKM. CDR3 nucleotides: TGTGCCAGCACCTACGACAGGGTAGGTCGGGAAAAACTGTTTTTT. Translated: CASTYDRVGREKLFF.

The chain couples TRBV19 to TRBJ2-3; 12 bases line up with TRBD2. Germline CDR1 is LNHDA and CDR2 is SQIVND (reference sequence). This CDR3 spans 14 amino acids. Trimming took 3 bases from V and 6 from J; bases not matched to a gene: 1. DNA for the CDR3: TGTGCCAGTAGTATTGGGACTAGCGGGGATACGCAGTATTTT. It encodes CASSIGTSGDTQYF.

This chain connects TRBV27 to TRBJ1-5; D is perhaps TRBD1 (6 bases). Germline-derived CDR1 and CDR2 are MNHEY and SMNVEV (reference sequence). Trimming pared 5 bases from V and 4 bases from J, leaving 12 bases between. This CDR3 contains 14 residues. The CDR3 sequence is CASSGRTENQPQHF. CDR3 bases: TGTGCCAGCAGTGGCAGGACAGAGAATCAGCCCCAGCATTTT.

This chain joins TRBV28 and TRBJ1-3; maybe TRBD1 (5 bases). The CDR3 spans 18 residues. Germline V gives CDR1 MDHEN, CDR2 SYDVKM. V was cut by 6 bases and J by 9 bases, with 30 bases left in between. The CDR3 loop is CASSPTGGWGGKGVTIYF. The CDR3 DNA sequence: TGTGCCAGCAGCCCTACGGGGGGATGGGGGGGGAAAGGAGTCACCATATATTTT.

This chain joins TRBV6-1 and TRBJ1-5; TRBD1 is a possible D gene (6 bases). Between the trimmed V and J ends, which lost 3 bases and 4 bases, there was a span of 16 bases. The CDR3 has 16 residues. Germline V gives CDR1 MNHNS, CDR2 SASEGT. The CDR3 DNA follows: TGTGCCAGCAGTGACTTTTTAGGGACAACTAATCAGCCCCAGCATTTT. Its protein is CASSDFLGTTNQPQHF.

The chain's CDR3 is CASSWGRNGPGANYGYTF. The CDR3 nucleotides read TGTGCCAGCAGTTGGGGGAGGAACGGGCCGGGAGCTAACTATGGCTACACCTTC. V gene TRBV27 combines with J gene TRBJ1-2; D might be TRBD1 (5 bases). V lost 4 bases, J lost 0 bases, and 21 bases lay in between. The CDR3 runs 18 residues. Germline CDR1 and CDR2: MNHEY and SMNVEV (reference sequence).

This chain connects TRBV19 to TRBJ2-2; the D gene is possibly TRBD2 (6 bases). Germline lookup yields CDR1 LNHDA and CDR2 SQIVND (reference sequence). The CDR3 has 13 amino acids. Trimming took 3 bases from V and 6 from J, leaving 8 bases between them. For the CDR3, the DNA is TGTGCCAGTAGTATCACTAGCCCCGGGGAGCTGTTTTTT. Residues: CASSITSPGELFF.

The chain recombines TRBV19 with TRBJ2-7, with TRBD1 matching over 7 bases. Germline values: CDR1 LNHDA, CDR2 SQIVND (reference sequence). The CDR3 is made up of 13 amino acids. Losses at the gene ends were 5 bases for V and 3 bases for J; bases not matched to a gene: 4. The CDR3 loop reads CASSPRTGYEQYF. DNA of the CDR3: TGTGCCAGTAGTCCCCGGACAGGCTACGAGCAGTACTTC.

This chain connects TRBV28 to TRBJ2-7; TRBD2 matches 12 bases. The ends lost 5 bases at V and 5 bases at J; junction bases unmatched: 7. The CDR3 covers 15 residues. In germline, CDR1 is MDHEN, CDR2 SYDVKM. This CDR3 reads CASSPSGRAAHEQYF. CDR3 sequence (DNA): TGTGCCAGCAGTCCTAGCGGGAGGGCGGCGCACGAGCAGTACTTC.

For the CDR3, the DNA is TGTGCCAGCAGCTTAGGTCCAGGGGACATCAATCAGCCCCAGCATTTT. Translating gives CASSLGPGDINQPQHF. The gene calls are TRBV11-2 and TRBJ1-5, with D possibly being TRBD1 (6 bases). The CDR3 is 16 amino acids. Trimming removed 1 base from V and 3 bases from J, with 13 bases in between. Germline V lookup: CDR1 SGHAT, CDR2 FQNNGV.

CDR3 in DNA: TGTGCCAGCAGCCCAACGCCCGGGACAGGGAGCTCTGGGGCCAACGTCCTGACTTTC. Amino acid sequence: CASSPTPGTGSSGANVLTF. V is TRBV14 and J is TRBJ2-6; 9 bases are a match to TRBD1. Germline loops: CDR1 SGHDN, CDR2 FVKESK. The CDR3 loop spans 19 amino acids. V shed 4 bases and J 0 bases; nucleotides not matched to a gene: 10.

This chain joins TRBV19 and TRBJ1-3; D may be TRBD1 (5 bases). V was cut by 7 bases and J by 4 bases, with 14 bases left in between. The germline V gene encodes CDR1 LNHDA and CDR2 SQIVND (reference sequence). The CDR3 has 14 amino acids. The CDR3 here is CASTQEGRGNTIYF. In nucleotides, the CDR3 is TGTGCCAGTACTCAGGAGGGGCGAGGAAACACCATATATTTT.